This T cell receptor (beta chain) originates from a study of blood T cell repertoires in COVID-19. Libraries were prepared by immunoSEQ multiplex PCR; TCRdb keeps only in-frame clonotypes and omits some of them. The table lists about 69,000 clones, about 80% of them singletons. The CDR3 has 16 residues. Trimming shortened V by 6 bases and J by 5 bases, and 23 bases separated the two germline ends. Germline V gives CDR1 SGDLS, CDR2 YYNGEE. Sequenced input: peripheral blood. The genes are TRBV9 and TRBJ2-5, with a tentative D call TRBD1 (6 bases). The sequence was obtained from a middle-aged man with COVID-19, enrolled during active disease. CDR3 loop: CASIGGHRVVFETQYF. The CDR3 DNA sequence: TGTGCCAGCATAGGAGGACACAGGGTAGTGTTTGAGACCCAGTACTTC. Drawing the rest from reference TRBV9 and TRBJ2-5, the complete variable domain is DSGVTQTPKHLITATGQRVTLRCSPRSGDLSVYWYQQSLDQGLQFLIQYYNGEERAKGNILERFSAQQFPDLHSELNLSSLELGDSALYFCASIGGHRVVFETQYFGPGTRLLVL.